The 2 T cell receptor beta chains presented below share a single source sample, sequenced in a study of blood T cells in healthy people across ages. Through a sample-barcoded 5' primer and a J-beta primer mix, a second PCR was run for roughly 6 to 11 cycles. TCRdb reprocessed the 5' RACE reads via MiXCR and lists one record per CDR3 protein. The profile shows hundreds of thousands of distinct CDR3 sequences, roughly 44% of them singletons. Sequencing input: blood. These receptor sequences come from a man aged 55 to 70 in good health.

In this sample, this clonotype turned up a few times. The V call is TRBV7-3, the J call TRBJ2-3; D is unclear. The V end lost 4 bases, the J end lost 6 bases, and 8 bases lay between the germline ends. Germline V gene lookup returns CDR1 SGHTA and CDR2 FQGTGA. This CDR3 region has 12 residues. The CDR3 reads CASSSSLDTQYF. DNA of the CDR3: TGTGCCAGCAGCTCAAGTTTGGATACGCAGTATTTT.

The chain employs TRBV4-3 and TRBJ2-3; 7 nucleotides align to TRBD1. Germline CDR1 reads LGHNA; CDR2 reads YSLEER. Trimming cost V 6 bases and J 4 bases; bases outside gene matches: 7. The CDR3 sequence is 14 residues long. The CDR3, as DNA: TGCGCCAGCAGGAAAGGGGGCGCGGCAGATACGCAGTATTTT. Its translation is CASRKGGAADTQYF.